Presented here are 4 T cell receptor beta chains from one specimen sequenced in a study of T cells after yellow fever vaccination. TCRdb processed the 5' RACE reads anew with MiXCR; each CDR3 protein has one entry. The table lists about 240,000 distinct CDR3 sequences, 6.9% of them singletons, with 0.85% in the top ten. The sample in question was CD4+ T cells sorted from PBMCs, obtained 15 days after the yellow fever booster vaccination. These receptors all come from a man between 25 and 39 years old who received the YFV17D yellow fever vaccine.

This clonotype has ten or more counts. This chain joins TRBV7-8 and TRBJ2-5; D uncertain. The V gene's germline CDR1 is SGHVS and CDR2 FQNEAQ. With 1 base removed from V and 2 bases from J, the gap between germline ends came to 11 bases. CDR3 size: 15 residues. In DNA form, the CDR3 reads TGTGCCAGCAGCTTAGGCAGGATAGGGCAAGAGACCCAGTACTTC. Translating it yields CASSLGRIGQETQYF.

This clonotype appeared many times. The V gene is TRBV7-2, the J gene TRBJ2-7, with TRBD2 identical over 9 bases. V was clipped by 1 base and J by 4 bases; unmatched bases: 2. The CDR3 runs 14 residues. Germline CDR1 SGHTA, CDR2 FQGNSA. In nucleotides, the CDR3 is TGTGCCAGCAGCTTAGATGCGGGAGGGTACGAGCAGTACTTC. Protein product: CASSLDAGGYEQYF.

This clonotype has a handful of counts. The rearrangement joins TRBV20-1 to TRBJ2-4; D may be TRBD1 (5 bases). Germline V gene sequence: CDR1 DFQATT, CDR2 SNEGSKA (reference sequence). V lost 6 bases, J lost 9 bases, and 15 bases lay in between. This CDR3 has 12 amino acids. CDR3 bases: TGCAGTGCCCTTACAGGAGTTGGCATTCAGTACTTC. Protein product: CSALTGVGIQYF.

This clonotype was seen more than once but under ten times. The chain is built from TRBV19 and TRBJ1-2; 8 bases are shared with TRBD1. V lost 3 bases and J lost 5; bases outside the gene matches: 2. The CDR3 runs 13 residues. CDR1 LNHDA and CDR2 SQIVND come from the germline V gene (reference sequence). The CDR3, as DNA: TGTGCCAGTAGTATCGACAGGGGATATGGCTACACCTTC. Translating gives CASSIDRGYGYTF.